A single sample gave rise to the 5 T cell receptor beta chains below, sequenced in a study of beta chain features in type 1 diabetes (dated by TCRdb to between 2018 and 2020). General conclusions and limits of the study: Type 1 diabetes patients showed a moderate but significant shortening of TCRB CDR3 length in all four CD4+ subsets.

Receptors were amplified or captured by the immunoSEQ multiplex PCR assay. The entire amount of isolated RNA was reverse transcribed using the High Capacity cDNA Reverse Transcription Kit, so the sequenced TCRB transcripts were expressed ones. TCRdb retrieved this table from immuneACCESS and kept in-frame rearrangements only. Not all clones are present; in checked studies, unresolved V genes account for under half, and no reason is known for the remainder. This sample has some 150,000 clones in its table, and 10% to 15% of those were observed once. 1.3% of the sample comes from the top ten. No cognate antigen is known for these TCRs. Sequencing was performed on central memory CD4+ T cells from blood. The source is a man aged 18 to 29 with type 1 diabetes.

The chain employs TRBV18 and TRBJ2-1; 10 bases agree with TRBD2. This CDR3 has 15 residues. CDR1 is KGHSH and CDR2 is LQKENI in the germline V gene. The J segment lost 3 bases and the V segment lost 6 bases, leaving 5 bases of the junction unmatched. The CDR3 region is CASSPAGGDYNEQFF. CDR3 sequence (DNA): TGTGCCAGCTCGCCAGCGGGGGGGGACTACAATGAGCAGTTCTTC.

This clone was counted only a few times. The chain has TRBV10-3 and TRBJ1-2; 10 positions agree with TRBD1. CDR1 ENHRY and CDR2 SYGVKD come from the germline V gene. The CDR3 totals 15 residues. The ends lost 4 bases at V and 4 bases at J; junction bases unmatched: 6. The CDR3: CAISGRDRGPYGYTF. CDR3 bases: TGTGCCATCAGTGGCCGGGACAGGGGTCCCTATGGCTACACCTTC.

This clone was seen a few times. V gene TRBV5-4 combines with J gene TRBJ2-1; 9 bases match TRBD2. Unmatched junction bases numbered 14, after V lost 1 base and J lost 9 bases. Germline V CDR1 and CDR2: SGHNT, YYREEE (reference sequence). The CDR3 is 17 residues long. The CDR3 region has the DNA TGTGCCAGCAGCTTGCCGGAGGGTAGCGGGGGACGGGCTGAGCAGTTCTTC. This translates into CASSLPEGSGGRAEQFF.

This rearrangement joins TRBV5-4 to TRBJ2-5; 9 bases are a match to TRBD2. Germline values: CDR1 SGHNT, CDR2 YYREEE (reference sequence). This CDR3 comprises 15 residues. V was clipped by 4 bases and J by 4 bases; unmatched bases: 8. This chain's CDR3 is CASSGVAGGIETQYF. Here the CDR3 DNA reads TGTGCCAGCAGCGGAGTTGCGGGGGGGATAGAGACCCAGTACTTC.

The table lists this clone with a few counts. The chain has TRBV4-2 and TRBJ2-2; D is unclear. Germline CDR1 LGHNA, CDR2 YNFKEQ. The CDR3 has 14 amino acids. V was cut by 1 base and J by 5 bases, with 8 bases left in between. The chain's CDR3 is CASSQVRSTGELFF. DNA for the CDR3: TGTGCCAGCAGCCAAGTACGGAGTACCGGGGAGCTGTTTTTT.